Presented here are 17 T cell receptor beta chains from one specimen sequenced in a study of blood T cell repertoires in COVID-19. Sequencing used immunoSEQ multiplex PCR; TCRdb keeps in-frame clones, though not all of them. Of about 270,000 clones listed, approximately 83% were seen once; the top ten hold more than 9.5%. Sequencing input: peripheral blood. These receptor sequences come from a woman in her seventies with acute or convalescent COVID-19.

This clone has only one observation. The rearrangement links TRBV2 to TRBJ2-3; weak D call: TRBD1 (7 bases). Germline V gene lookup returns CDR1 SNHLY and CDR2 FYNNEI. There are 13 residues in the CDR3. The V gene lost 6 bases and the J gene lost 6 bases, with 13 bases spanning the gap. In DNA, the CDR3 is TGTGCCAGCAGGGAGGGGGCAGGGGATACGCAGTATTTT. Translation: CASREGAGDTQYF.

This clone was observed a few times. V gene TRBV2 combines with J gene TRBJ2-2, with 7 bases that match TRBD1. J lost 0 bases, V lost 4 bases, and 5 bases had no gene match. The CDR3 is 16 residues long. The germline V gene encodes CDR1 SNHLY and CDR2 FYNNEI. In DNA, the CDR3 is TGTGCCAGCAGTGCAAAAACAGGGGCGAACACCGGGGAGCTGTTTTTT. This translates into CASSAKTGANTGELFF.

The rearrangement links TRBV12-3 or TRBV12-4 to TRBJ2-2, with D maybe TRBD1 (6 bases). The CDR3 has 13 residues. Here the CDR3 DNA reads TGTGCGACGCGACAGGCGGGCACCGGGGAGCTGTTTTTT. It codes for CATRQAGTGELFF.

CDR3: CASSSGQVYNSPLHF. The CDR3 DNA reads as TGCGCCAGCAGCTCCGGACAGGTCTATAATTCACCCCTCCACTTT. The genes are TRBV5-1 and TRBJ1-6; TRBD1 agrees at 7 bases. After removal of 3 bases from V and 3 bases from J, the junction contained 3 bases not matched to a gene. Germline assignment: CDR1 SGHRS and CDR2 YFSETQ. CDR3 length equals 15 residues.

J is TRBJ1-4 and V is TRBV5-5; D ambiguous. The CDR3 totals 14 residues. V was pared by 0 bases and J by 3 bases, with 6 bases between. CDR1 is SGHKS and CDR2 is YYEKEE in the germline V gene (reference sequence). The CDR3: CASSLGDSNEKLFF. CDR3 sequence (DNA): TGTGCCAGCAGCTTGGGCGACTCTAATGAAAAACTGTTTTTT.

The CDR3 DNA follows: TGTGCCAGCAGCTTGCCCTCAGGGGGCTCCTACGAGCAGTACTTC. Translated: CASSLPSGGSYEQYF. This rearrangement joins TRBV5-5 to TRBJ2-7, with 7 bases fitting TRBD1. Germline V lookup: CDR1 SGHKS, CDR2 YYEKEE (reference sequence). This CDR3 is 15 amino acids long. V trimming: 1 base; J trimming: 0 bases; junction bases outside the gene matches: 4.

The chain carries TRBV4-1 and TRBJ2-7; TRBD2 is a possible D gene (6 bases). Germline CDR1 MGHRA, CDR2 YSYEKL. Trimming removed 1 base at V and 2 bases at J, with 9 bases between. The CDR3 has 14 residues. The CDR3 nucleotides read TGCGCCAGCAGCCAAGTCGGGAGAACCTACGAGCAGTACTTC. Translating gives CASSQVGRTYEQYF.

CDR3 sequence: CAWSSGSSEAFF. The CDR3 DNA is TGTGCCTGGAGTTCGGGATCCTCTGAAGCTTTCTTT. The chain uses TRBV30 and TRBJ1-1, with no clear D. Trimming shortened V by 2 bases and J by 6 bases, and 10 bases separated the two germline ends. This CDR3 spans 12 amino acids. Looked up from germline, CDR1 is GTSNPN and CDR2 is SVGIG (reference sequence). Based on the CDR3 plus reference TRBV30 and TRBJ1-1, the full variable domain is SQTIHQWPATLVQPVGSPLSLECTVEGTSNPNLYWYRQAAGRGLQLLFYSVGIGQISSEVPQNLSASRPQDRQFILSSKKLLLSDSGFYLCAWSSGSSEAFFGQGTRLTVV.

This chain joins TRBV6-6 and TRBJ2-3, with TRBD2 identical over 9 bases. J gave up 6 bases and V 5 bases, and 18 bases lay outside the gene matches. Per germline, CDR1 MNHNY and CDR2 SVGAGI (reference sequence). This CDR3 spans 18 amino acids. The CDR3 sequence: CASSPYRPAAGGLDTQYF. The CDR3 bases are TGTGCCAGCAGTCCTTATCGACCGGCCGCGGGGGGGTTGGATACGCAGTATTTT.

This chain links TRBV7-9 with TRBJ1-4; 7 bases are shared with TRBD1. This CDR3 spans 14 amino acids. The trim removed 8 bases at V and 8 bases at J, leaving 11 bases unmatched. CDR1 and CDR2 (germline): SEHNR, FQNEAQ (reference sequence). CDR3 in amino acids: CASRPGTAREKLFF. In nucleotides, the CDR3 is TGTGCCAGCCGTCCCGGGACAGCACGAGAAAAACTGTTTTTT.

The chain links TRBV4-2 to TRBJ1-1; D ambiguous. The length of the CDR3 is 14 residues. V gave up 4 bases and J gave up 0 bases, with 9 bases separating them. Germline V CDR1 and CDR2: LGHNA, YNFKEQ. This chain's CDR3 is CASSRSGMNTEAFF. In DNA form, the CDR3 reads TGTGCCAGCAGCCGGTCGGGGATGAACACTGAAGCTTTCTTT.

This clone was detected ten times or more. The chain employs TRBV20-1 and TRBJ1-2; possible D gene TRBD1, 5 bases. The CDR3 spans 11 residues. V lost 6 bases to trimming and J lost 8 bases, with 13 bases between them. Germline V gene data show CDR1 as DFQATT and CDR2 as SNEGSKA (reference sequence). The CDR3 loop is CSASLGGGYTF. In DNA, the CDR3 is TGCAGTGCGAGTCTCGGGGGGGGCTACACCTTC.

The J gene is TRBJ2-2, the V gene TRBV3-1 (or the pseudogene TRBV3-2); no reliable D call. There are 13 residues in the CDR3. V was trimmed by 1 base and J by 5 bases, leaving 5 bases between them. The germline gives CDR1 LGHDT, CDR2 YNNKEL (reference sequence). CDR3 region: CASSQVQTGELFF. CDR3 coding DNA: TGTGCCAGCAGCCAAGTACAAACCGGGGAGCTGTTTTTT.

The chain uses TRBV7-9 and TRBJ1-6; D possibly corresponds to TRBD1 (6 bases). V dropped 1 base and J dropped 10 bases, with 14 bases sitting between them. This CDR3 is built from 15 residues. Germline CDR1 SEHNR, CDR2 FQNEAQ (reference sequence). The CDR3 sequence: CASSLDRTTGSPLHF. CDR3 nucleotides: TGTGCCAGCAGCTTAGACCGGACAACAGGGTCACCCCTCCACTTT.

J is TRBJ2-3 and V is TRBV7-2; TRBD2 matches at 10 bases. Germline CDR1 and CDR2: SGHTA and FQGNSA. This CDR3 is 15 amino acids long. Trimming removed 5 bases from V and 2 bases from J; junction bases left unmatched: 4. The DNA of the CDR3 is TGTGCCAGCAGCCCAACTAGCGGGGCCACAGATACGCAGTATTTT. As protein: CASSPTSGATDTQYF.

The CDR3 DNA follows: TGTGCCAGTAGTCTGGGACTAGTTCGGGATACGCAGTATTTT. Amino acid sequence: CASSLGLVRDTQYF. The chain combines TRBV19 with TRBJ2-3; TRBD2 matches at 8 bases. The germline V gene encodes CDR1 LNHDA and CDR2 SQIVND (reference sequence). The junction had 7 bases not matched to a gene; V was cut back by 5 bases and J by 6 bases. The CDR3 is made up of 14 amino acids.

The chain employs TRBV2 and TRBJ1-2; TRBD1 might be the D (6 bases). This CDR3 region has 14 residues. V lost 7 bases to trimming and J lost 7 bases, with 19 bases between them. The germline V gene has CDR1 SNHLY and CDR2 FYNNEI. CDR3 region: CASMTGGPTGGYTF. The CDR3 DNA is TGTGCCAGCATGACCGGGGGGCCAACAGGTGGCTACACCTTC.